A single sample gave rise to the 17 T cell receptor beta chains below, sequenced in a study of T cells in narcolepsy. Measured with immunoSEQ multiplex PCR; TCRdb has only the in-frame clones, and not every one. The data show about 25,000 clones, approximately 80% seen once. Material for sequencing was CD45RA- memory CD4+ T cells from PBMCs. Receptors originate from a human donor with narcolepsy.

This chain joins TRBV2 and TRBJ1-1, with 8 bases matching TRBD1. This CDR3 region has 18 residues. V trimming: 3 bases; J trimming: 4 bases; junction bases outside the gene matches: 16. Germline CDR1 reads SNHLY; CDR2 reads FYNNEI. DNA of the CDR3: TGTGCCAGCAGTGATAAGTCAGGGGGCCTTTGGGGCGGCACTGAAGCTTTCTTT. Translated: CASSDKSGGLWGGTEAFF.

This clone was counted between two and nine times. J is TRBJ2-3 and V is TRBV6-1; 7 positions agree with TRBD1. With 5 bases clipped from V and 1 base from J, the junction kept 3 bases outside the gene matches. The CDR3 has 14 amino acids. Germline CDR1 MNHNS, CDR2 SASEGT. Written as DNA, the CDR3 is TGTGCCAGCAGTTTTGACAGGGGCACAGATACGCAGTATTTT. Translating gives CASSFDRGTDTQYF.

This clone was counted only a few times. The chain uses TRBV7-9 and TRBJ1-1, with D perhaps TRBD1 (5 bases). The CDR3 sequence is 11 residues long. With 6 bases removed from V and 8 bases from J, the gap between germline ends came to 10 bases. Germline CDR1 is SEHNR and CDR2 is FQNEAQ (reference sequence). This chain's CDR3 is CASSRQIEAFF. The DNA for the CDR3 is TGTGCCAGCAGTCGACAGATAGAAGCTTTCTTT.

Notes on this clone: Because it lacks the conserved phenylalanine or tryptophan at the end, this CDR3 is likely a read error. V gene TRBV5-4 combines with J gene TRBJ2-7; the match to TRBD2 covers 14 bases. This CDR3 contains 18 residues. Germline assignment: CDR1 SGHNT and CDR2 YYREEE (reference sequence). After removal of 0 bases from V and 8 bases from J, the junction contained 13 bases not matched to a gene. In DNA, the CDR3 is TGTGCCAGCAGCTTGGCCCGGGGACTAGCGGGGGTGGAAGACCAGCAGTACCTC. It yields the protein CASSLARGLAGVEDQQYL.

The rearrangement joins TRBV6-5 to TRBJ2-6, with D possibly TRBD2 on 5 matching bases. This CDR3 is 14 amino acids long. V gave up 6 bases and J gave up 4 bases, with 10 bases separating them. The germline V gene has CDR1 MNHEY and CDR2 SVGAGI. CDR3 region: CASRPGVGANVLTF. The CDR3, as DNA: TGTGCCAGCAGGCCCGGGGTCGGGGCCAACGTCCTGACTTTC.

The rearrangement joins TRBV9 to TRBJ2-1; D is unresolved. CDR1 and CDR2 from the germline V gene are SGDLS and YYNGEE. The CDR3 is made up of 15 amino acids. Trimming removed 0 bases at V and 5 bases at J, with 12 bases between. This CDR3 is CASSVEQSFDNEQFF. For the CDR3, the DNA is TGTGCCAGCAGCGTAGAACAGAGTTTTGACAATGAGCAGTTCTTC.

The rearrangement uses TRBV9 and TRBJ2-1; perhaps TRBD1 as D (5 bases). The CDR3 has 14 residues. Trimming took off 3 bases at V and 10 bases at J, with 17 bases between the two ends. The germline V gene has CDR1 SGDLS and CDR2 YYNGEE. The CDR3 loop reads CASSATAGFGEQFF. The CDR3 region has the DNA TGTGCCAGCAGCGCGACAGCAGGGTTCGGGGAGCAGTTCTTC.

The CDR3 is CASSIDQEQFF. CDR3 DNA: TGTGCCAGTAGTATAGACCAAGAGCAGTTCTTC. This chain links TRBV19 with TRBJ2-1, with D hard to call. V lost 0 bases and J 10 bases, leaving 4 bases between the germline ends. The CDR3 is made up of 11 amino acids. Germline CDR1 is LNHDA and CDR2 is SQIVND (reference sequence).

V and J are TRBV29-1 and TRBJ2-1; 8 bases line up with TRBD2. Looked up from germline, CDR1 is SQVTM and CDR2 is ANQGSEA. J gave up 4 bases and V 8 bases, and 10 bases lay outside the gene matches. This CDR3 has 14 amino acids. The CDR3 region has the DNA TGCAGCACTCTGGGGGGCGGGAGGTACAATGAGCAGTTCTTC. It specifies CSTLGGGRYNEQFF.

The chain joins TRBV7-3 to TRBJ1-2; D ambiguous. The CDR3 length is 12 residues. Between the trimmed V and J ends, which lost 5 bases and 10 bases, there was a span of 14 bases. Germline CDR1 reads SGHTA; CDR2 reads FQGTGA. This CDR3 reads CASSPDSFVYTF. For the CDR3, the DNA is TGTGCCAGCAGCCCGGACTCCTTCGTCTACACCTTC. The variable domain in full, with the rest retrieved from reference TRBV7-3 and TRBJ1-2, is GAGVSQTPSNKVTEKGKYVELRCDPISGHTALYWYRQSLGQGPEFLIYFQGTGAADDSGLPNDRFFAVRPEGSVSTLKIQRTERGDSAVYLCASSPDSFVYTFGSGTRLTVV.

The V and J genes are TRBV6-1 and TRBJ2-7; D remains unclear. The germline gives CDR1 MNHNS, CDR2 SASEGT. The CDR3 is made up of 15 amino acids. Trimming removed 0 bases from V and 0 bases from J, with 9 bases in between. The CDR3 here is CASSEAQITSYEQYF. CDR3 bases: TGTGCCAGCAGTGAAGCGCAGATAACCTCCTACGAGCAGTACTTC.

V usage is TRBV7-2 and J usage is TRBJ2-5; D perhaps matches TRBD1 (5 bases). The CDR3 loop spans 12 amino acids. Germline loops: CDR1 SGHTA, CDR2 FQGNSA. Trimming shortened V by 5 bases and J by 7 bases, and 11 bases separated the two germline ends. The CDR3 is CASSPEGVTQYF. In DNA form, the CDR3 reads TGTGCCAGCAGCCCCGAAGGGGTGACCCAGTACTTC. Supplemented by reference TRBV7-2 and TRBJ2-5, the full variable domain reads GAGVSQSPSNKVTEKGKDVELRCDPISGHTALYWYRQSLGQGLEFLIYFQGNSAPDKSGLPSDRFSAERTGGSVSTLTIQRTQQEDSAVYLCASSPEGVTQYFGPGTRLLVL.

The chain joins TRBV14 to TRBJ1-2; D call uncertain. The V end was cut by 2 bases, the J end by 3 bases, with 10 bases between. The CDR3 has 14 residues. Looked up from germline, CDR1 is SGHDN and CDR2 is FVKESK. CDR3 loop: CASSQNTAYYGYTF. In DNA, the CDR3 is TGTGCCAGCAGCCAAAATACGGCTTACTATGGCTACACCTTC.

This clone was seen a few times. The J gene is TRBJ2-1, the V gene TRBV6-4; D is uncertain. Between the trimmed V and J ends, which lost 0 bases and 5 bases, there was a span of 11 bases. This CDR3 comprises 15 residues. CDR1 MRHNA and CDR2 SNTAGT come from the germline V gene. CDR3 coding DNA: TGTGCCAGCAGTGACTCGTCGAAGAGTCACAATGAGCAGTTCTTC. Translating it yields CASSDSSKSHNEQFF.

V and J are TRBV5-1 and TRBJ2-2, with 15 bases matching TRBD2. Losses at the gene ends were 4 bases for V and 0 bases for J; bases not matched to a gene: 4. Looked up from germline, CDR1 is SGHRS and CDR2 is YFSETQ. CDR3 length: 18 residues. The CDR3 loop is CASSAWTSGGANTGELFF. The CDR3 DNA reads as TGCGCCAGCAGCGCCTGGACTAGCGGGGGGGCGAACACCGGGGAGCTGTTTTTT.

The chain joins TRBV5-8 to TRBJ2-7; 9 bases line up with TRBD1. The CDR3 consists of 16 residues. Germline-derived CDR1 and CDR2 are SGHTS and YDEGEE. Trimming at V came to 3 bases and at J to 3 bases, leaving 10 bases not matched to a gene. Here the CDR3 DNA reads TGTGCCAGCAGCTCCTCTCCGGGACAGGGCGTCTACGAGCAGTACTTC. As protein: CASSSSPGQGVYEQYF.

The gene calls are TRBV6-1 and TRBJ1-3, with D uncertain. This CDR3 is built from 15 residues. Trimming cost V 6 bases and J 4 bases, with 16 bases left between them. CDR1 is MNHNS, CDR2 SASEGT, per germline. CDR3 region: CASRGSWASGNTIYF. As DNA, the CDR3 is TGTGCCAGCAGAGGGAGCTGGGCTAGCGGAAACACCATATATTTT.